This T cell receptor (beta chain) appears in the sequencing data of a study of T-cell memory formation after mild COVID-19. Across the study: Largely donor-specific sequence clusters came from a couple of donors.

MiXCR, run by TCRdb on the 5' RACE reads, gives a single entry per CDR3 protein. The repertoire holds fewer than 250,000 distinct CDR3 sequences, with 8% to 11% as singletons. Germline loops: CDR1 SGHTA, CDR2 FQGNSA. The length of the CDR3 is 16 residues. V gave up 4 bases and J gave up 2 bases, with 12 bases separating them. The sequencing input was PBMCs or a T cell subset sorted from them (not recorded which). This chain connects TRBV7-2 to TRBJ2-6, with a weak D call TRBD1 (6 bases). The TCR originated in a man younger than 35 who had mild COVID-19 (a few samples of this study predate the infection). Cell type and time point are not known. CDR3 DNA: TGTGCCAGCAGCTCCTACAGGGCCCCTGGGGCCAACGTCCTGACTTTC. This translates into CASSSYRAPGANVLTF.